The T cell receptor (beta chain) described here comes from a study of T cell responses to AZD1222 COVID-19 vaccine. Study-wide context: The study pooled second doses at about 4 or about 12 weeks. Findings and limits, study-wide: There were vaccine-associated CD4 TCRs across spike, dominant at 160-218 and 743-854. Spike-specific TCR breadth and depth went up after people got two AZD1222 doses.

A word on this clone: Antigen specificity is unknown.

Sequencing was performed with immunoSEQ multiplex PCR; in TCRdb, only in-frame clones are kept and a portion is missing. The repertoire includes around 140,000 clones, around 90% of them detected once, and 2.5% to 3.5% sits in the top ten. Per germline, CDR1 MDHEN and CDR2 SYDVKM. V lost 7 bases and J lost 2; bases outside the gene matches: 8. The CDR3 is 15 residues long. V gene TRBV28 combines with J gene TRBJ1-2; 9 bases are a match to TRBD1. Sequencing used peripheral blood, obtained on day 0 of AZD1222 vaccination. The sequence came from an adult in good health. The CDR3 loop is CASMGQGALNYGYTF. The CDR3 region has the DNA TGTGCCAGCATGGGACAGGGCGCTCTGAACTATGGCTACACCTTC.